This TCR beta chain was observed in a study of OX40 agonist ivuxolimab in advanced cancers. At the level of the study: Intravenous ivuxolimab at 0.01 to 10 mg/kg was given to patients every 2 weeks. Study observations and caveats: Among the nonresponders, some also had low normalized T-cell clonal expansion. Among the lowest levels of clonal expansion were found in partial responders at 0.1-3.0 mg/kg.

Samples were taken at baseline and on day 1 of cycles 4 and 7. TCRdb's table, derived via immunoSEQ multiplex PCR, lists solely in-frame clones and lacks some. This sample has 86,000 or so clones, with roughly 92% found just once. There are 15 residues in the CDR3. Per the germline V gene, CDR1 is KGHSY and CDR2 is FQNENV. V gave up 4 bases and J gave up 1 base, with 13 bases separating them. This clone was seen a single time. Its antigen remains unidentified. Sequenced here: CD4+ or CD8+ T cells sorted from blood, sampled in a trial of the OX40 agonist ivuxolimab. This rearrangement joins TRBV16 to TRBJ1-2; D possibly corresponds to TRBD1 (5 bases). This TCR came from an adult with an advanced solid tumor such as melanoma, head and neck, liver or kidney cancer. CDR3 in DNA: TGTGCCAGCAGCCCGGGGACCGCCGATAACTATGGCTACACCTTC. This encodes CASSPGTADNYGYTF.